This T cell receptor (beta chain) was sequenced during a study of blood T cell repertoires in COVID-19. Study details: Samples came from the United States, Italy and Spain, spanning acute and convalescent COVID-19. T cells, B-cell-depleted T cells, or PBMCs provided the cDNA or gDNA that served as material.

This table comes from immunoSEQ multiplex PCR, and its TCRdb copy is limited to in-frame clones, with some not included. Of 150,000 or so clones in the sample, 75% to 90% were seen once. CDR3 length: 16 amino acids. Germline CDR1 reads SNHLY; CDR2 reads FYNNEI. The V gene end was trimmed by 3 bases and the J gene end by 0 bases; junction bases not matched to a gene: 6. The rearrangement links TRBV2 to TRBJ2-3, with TRBD1 matching over 7 bases. The sequence derives from a man aged 80 or over with acute or convalescent COVID-19. Sample: peripheral blood. Written as DNA, the CDR3 is TGTGCCAGCAGTGATGGGCTGACAGGGAGCACAGATACGCAGTATTTT. Translating it yields CASSDGLTGSTDTQYF.